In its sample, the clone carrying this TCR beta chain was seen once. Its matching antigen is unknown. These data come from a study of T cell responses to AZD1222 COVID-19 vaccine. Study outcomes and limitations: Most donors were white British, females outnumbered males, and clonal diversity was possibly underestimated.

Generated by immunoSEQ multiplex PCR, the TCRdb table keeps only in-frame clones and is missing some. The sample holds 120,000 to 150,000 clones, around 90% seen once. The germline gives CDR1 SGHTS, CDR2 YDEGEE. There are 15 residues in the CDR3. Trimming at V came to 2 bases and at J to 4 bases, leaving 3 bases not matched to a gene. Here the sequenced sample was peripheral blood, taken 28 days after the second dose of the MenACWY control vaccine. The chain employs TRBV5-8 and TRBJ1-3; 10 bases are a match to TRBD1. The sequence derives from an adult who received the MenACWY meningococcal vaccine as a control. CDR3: CASSLGTGEGNTIYF. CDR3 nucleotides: TGTGCCAGCAGCTTAGGGACAGGGGAAGGAAACACCATATATTTT. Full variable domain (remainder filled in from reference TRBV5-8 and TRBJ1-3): EAGVTQSPTHLIKTRGQQATLRCSPISGHTSVYWYQQALGLGLQFLLWYDEGEERNRGNFPPRFSGRQFPNYSSELNVNALELEDSALYLCASSLGTGEGNTIYFGEGSWLTVV.